A single T cell receptor beta chain is shown here with its context. The antigen remains unidentified. This sample is drawn from a study of cytomegalovirus exposure and HLA in healthy donors. Findings and caveats of the study: Among donors in an Asian-associated ancestry cluster, a later analysis reportedly found fewer N-insertions than the approximately 700-donor mean. Immune exposure information available was restricted to CMV serostatus. HLA allele associations emerged for around 15,000 TCR beta sequences in a later analysis, at 0.05 false discovery rate. A later analysis found TCR association rates differed by HLA locus, highest for DRB1 and lowest for HLA-C.

Primers for the PCR totalled 60 Vbeta and 13 Jbeta. This table comes from immunoSEQ multiplex PCR, and its TCRdb copy is limited to in-frame clones, with some not included. The repertoire holds about 160,000 clones, with 80% as singletons. The CDR3 sequence is 17 residues long. Trimming left V 4 bases short and J 1 base short, with 17 bases between. The germline gives CDR1 SGDLS, CDR2 YYNGEE. The chain joins TRBV9 to TRBJ1-4; maybe TRBD1 (6 bases). The sample comprised PBMCs. This sequence originates from a man in his late teens or twenties in good health and CMV-seropositive. CDR3 amino acids: CASSPGPGERTNEKLFF. In nucleotides, the CDR3 is TGTGCCAGCAGCCCCGGGCCAGGGGAGAGAACTAATGAAAAACTGTTTTTT.